This T cell receptor beta chain was identified in a study of cytomegalovirus exposure and HLA in healthy donors (dated by TCRdb to between 2016 and 2019). Turning to the overall study: An earlier analysis of approximately 640 of the donors reported 250 to 300 Gb of sequence data and 120 million or so unique TCR beta sequences from 150 million to 200 million T cells. Around 320 gigabases of sequencing data and roughly 90 million unique TCR sequences were included in an early release covering 550 to 650 HLA-typed donors. Of the approximately 400 genotyped donors, approximately 83% fell in the genetic ancestry cluster associated with self-reported Caucasian donors. The study was designed to test whether signatures of past pathogen exposure could be identified by cataloging public T cell receptors. The T cell repertoires of roughly 660 subjects were profiled by immunosequencing and related to cytomegalovirus serostatus. Along with the approximately 650-subject first cohort, a separate validation cohort of over a hundred different subjects was used. The study combined high-throughput TCR immunosequencing, statistical association of individual TCRs with disease status, and machine learning to predict cytomegalovirus infection status. A later analysis re-examined previously published TCR beta repertoires from around 670 donors and added high-resolution HLA genotyping to investigate patterns of TCR occurrence. Rather than drawing on any new phenotypic data, the later analysis identified candidate immune exposures from TCR beta sequences and the way those sequences occurred across donors. In an earlier analysis of several hundred of the donors, high-throughput TCR beta sequencing was used to judge whether each TCR beta V gene segment behaved as functional or pseudogenic. Donor age, sex, ethnicity and CMV serostatus were compiled together with the repertoire data. A later genetic analysis took genome-wide SNP genotypes for about 60% of the roughly 670 donors and used that subset as a discovery cohort. Every discovery cohort repertoire had been produced on one sequencing platform. HLA typing included class I and class II loci at four-digit resolution. Typing coverage varied by locus: roughly 629-640 donors for A, B, C, DRB1 and DQB1; 500 to 550 for DQA1; over 600 for DPA1; 450 to 480 for DPB1. Because of strong linkage in the cohort, a few DR-DQ haplotypes were treated as single units for association and clustering. Among 398 genotyped donors of the cohort, an average of 235,054 unique TCR beta nucleotide sequences were sequenced per donor, 15% to 20% of them non-productive. The full study reports these points: A few of the identified cytomegalovirus-associated TCR beta chains were confirmed in vitro to be specific for cytomegalovirus antigens. V-gene and J-gene trimming of TCR beta chains was associated with a missense DCLRE1C variant in a later genetic analysis, and the association was replicated in an independent cohort. Broadly in line with IMGT annotations, most TCR beta V segments showed up in productive rearrangements about 87% or about 30% of the time in an earlier analysis of approximately 640 of the donors. A further reported finding was that TCR beta sequences accurately predicted the HLA-A and HLA-B alleles for most subjects in the first cohort. When HLA alleles, especially DR and DQ, strongly co-occurred, attributing TCR associations to individual alleles was difficult. Correlated functional status among segregating V segments might reflect linkage disequilibrium, but an unknown experimental factor could not be ruled out. A cluster of highly shared sequence variants was judged likely to represent a technical artifact of the sequencing pipeline. A later analysis found that most CMV-associated TCR beta chains appeared HLA-restricted, with HLA associations seemingly driven largely by CMV exposure. Across donors, most TCR sequences were observed very rarely, whereas some public TCRs were present in many individuals. The earlier analysis of approximately 540 of the donors excluded some 16 rarely observed V segments, including chromosome 9 orphons, because counts were too low. The authors suggested that the approach could potentially be extended to other disease states and immunological phenotypes. The cohort was sequenced for TCR beta chains only, and without alpha or paired-chain data the features that could be detected were limited. Several of the top co-occurrence clusters appeared to be linked to parvovirus B19, influenza, CMV and Epstein-Barr virus, according to a later analysis. Compared with equally common non-associated chains, HLA-associated TCR beta chains in a later analysis were more clonally expanded and had lower generation probabilities. HLA typing was unavailable for some donors at each locus, so association tests used only the typed subset. In a later analysis, TCR association rates were found to vary across HLA loci, with the most associated TCRs seen for DRB1 alleles and the fewest for HLA-C alleles. Some IMGT-functional V segments, including TRBV6-2 and TRBV6-3, could not be distinguished by the 87-base-pair reads and were therefore excluded. Specific HLA alleles were associated with 15,000 to 20,000 TCR beta sequences at a false discovery rate of 0.05 in a later analysis. The only immune exposure information available for the cohort was CMV serostatus. Presence/absence analyses assumed roughly uniform sequencing depth across donors, an assumption that may not hold. In the study, approximately 160 TCR beta chains were listed as associated with cytomegalovirus. In a later genetic analysis, fewer N-insertions in productive TCRs were reported among donors in an Asian-associated ancestry cluster than the approximately 630-donor mean. In both the original and validation cohorts, the classifier was reported to diagnose cytomegalovirus status with high specificity and sensitivity.

The cohort consisted of fewer than 700 healthy bone marrow donors. Cohort members were all nominally healthy when sampled, although unrecorded immune exposures were likely present. The donor was CMV seronegative and was included in the group of a few hundred seronegative cohort members. A peripheral blood sample was provided by each donor, and peripheral blood mononuclear cells were used for TCR beta sequencing. The Qiagen DNeasy Blood Extraction Kit was used to extract genomic DNA from the blood cell samples. Trimming at the junction amounts to 5 bases on V and 0 bases on J, and the germline ends lie 8 bases apart. The CDR3 runs 14 amino acids, cysteine and phenylalanine included. This entry keeps only the CDR3 DNA: 42 bases, framed from base 1. Based on the germline V gene, the CDR1 and CDR2 sequences are MNHEY and SVGAGI. With respect to this clone: This receptor's antigen is unknown. No much larger clone is present one base from it, and per-base qualities are unavailable.

Library prep was done by the immunoSEQ multiplex PCR assay. For the multiplex PCR, a mixture combining 60 forward primers for TCR Vbeta segments and 13 reverse primers for TCR Jbeta segments was used. The CDR3 region of rearranged TCR beta genes was amplified from genomic DNA by a multiplex PCR assay. On the Illumina HiSeq System, the amplified TCR beta libraries were sequenced as 87-base-pair reads. The authors processed their data as follows. In a later analysis, roughly 80 million unique TCR beta chains were counted across the 650 to 750 repertoires, and roughly 10 million of these chains were shared by at least two donors. A nearest-neighbor algorithm error-corrected the raw reads and collapsed the reads into unique sequences, merging closely related sequences to remove PCR and sequencing errors. To assign V, D and J gene segments, CDR3 sequences were aligned to IMGT reference sequences. For a sequence to be retained, at least a six-nucleotide match to both a V gene segment and a J gene segment was required. Rearrangements were called productive when the CDR3 lacked stop codons and stayed in frame with V and J; all others were non-productive. Following IMGT convention, CDR3 was defined as the stretch from the second conserved V-encoded cysteine to the conserved J-encoded phenylalanine. In an earlier analysis of just under 600 of the donors, sequences lacking an unambiguous match to a single V gene segment were excluded. In an earlier analysis of approximately 610 of the donors, V segments were called functional above 56.7% productive rearrangements and were called segregating when the between-donor standard deviation exceeded 5%. A statistical classification framework was developed to diagnose cytomegalovirus status using the catalog of TCR beta chain sequences. In a later analysis, TCR nucleotide sequences were compared against IMGT/GENE-DB human TR gene sequences so that V and J genes could be assigned. Using the TCRdist pipeline, a later analysis assigned CDR3 sequences along with most-parsimonious VDJ recombination scenarios. A later analysis defined each TCR beta chain by its CDR3 amino acid sequence plus V-gene family, and excluded reads lacking a unique V-gene family. In a later analysis, approximately 640 highly shared, low-generation-probability nucleotide sequences were removed to address suspected cross-contamination and a sequencing artifact. In a later analysis, a clonal expansion index was calculated for each public chain from normalized within-repertoire ranks of inferred template counts. In a later analysis, generation probabilities were computed using a VDJ recombination model fitted to out-of-frame rearrangements, and the results were checked against IGoR. A later analysis scored TCR-TCR, TCR-HLA and TCR-CMV co-occurrence with hypergeometric tests, applying a repertoire-size bias correction to TCR pairs. To estimate false discovery rates, a later analysis permuted the HLA or CMV assignments 20 times. In a later analysis, co-occurring TCRs were grouped using DBSCAN, and TCRdist sequence similarity was added for clustering within HLA-allele-positive subsets. Repertoires with fewer than 30,000 or more than 120,000 public chains were left out of co-occurrence clustering, as were about 5 repertoires with anomalous nucleotide sharing. TCRdb carries this immuneACCESS record with in-frame sequences only. Its versions omit some clonotypes, under half of them owing to an unresolved V gene in the studies checked, with the rest unexplained. The V and J calls and clone size come from that table; D and trimming were worked out from the DNA. The sample table shows under 150,000 clones, and nearly 80% are seen once. Of the sample, around 5.8% falls within the top ten clones.

The TCR was taken from a woman between 35 and 50 years old in good health and CMV-seronegative. This chain is built from TRBV6-5 and TRBJ1-3; too little of a D gene remains to name it. Sequenced material: PBMCs. The CDR3 region reads CASSPVSSGNTIYF. The nucleotide sequence is TGTGCCAGCAGTCCCGTTAGCTCTGGAAACACCATATATTTT.